Below are 30 T cell receptor beta chains sequenced from a single sample in a study of T cells in Graves' hyperthyroidism and ophthalmopathy. The investigators amplified TCR beta CDR3 regions from RNA transcripts. In the first-round RT-PCR of the TCR CDR3, the HTBI primer set was used. TCRdb itself ran the multiplex PCR reads through MiXCR, one entry per CDR3 protein. The sample contains fewer than 250,000 distinct CDR3 sequences, approximately 17% of which appear only once. The sequenced sample consisted of blood. The receptor source for this set is a man aged 50-60 years with Graves' hyperthyroidism.

This clonotype occurred many times. The chain has TRBV12-5 and TRBJ2-1; no definite D call. Germline-derived CDR1 and CDR2 are LGHNT and FRNRAP. This CDR3 comprises 15 residues. Trimming pared 0 bases from V and 5 bases from J, leaving 11 bases between. CDR3 in DNA: TGTGCTAGTGGTTTGGTGGGTACAAGTAACAATGAGCAGTTCTTC. This sequence encodes CASGLVGTSNNEQFF.

This clonotype occurred a few times. The chain has TRBV6-4 and TRBJ2-6; no reliable D call. The CDR3 contains 15 residues. The germline V gene has CDR1 MRHNA and CDR2 SNTAGT. The V gene lost 2 bases and the J gene lost 4 bases, with 9 bases spanning the gap. CDR3 loop: CASSDPSGGANVLTF. CDR3 in DNA: TGTGCCAGCAGTGACCCATCAGGAGGGGCCAACGTCCTGACTTTC.

This clonotype was recorded many times. V gene TRBV20-1 combines with J gene TRBJ2-1; TRBD2 matches at 8 bases. CDR3 length equals 15 residues. V was pared by 2 bases and J by 0 bases, with 3 bases of the junction left unmatched. Germline values: CDR1 DFQATT, CDR2 SNEGSKA (reference sequence). CDR3 region: CSARQLAASYNEQFF. Written as DNA, the CDR3 is TGCAGTGCTAGACAACTAGCGGCCTCCTACAATGAGCAGTTCTTC.

This clonotype was counted between two and nine times. The genes are TRBV4-1 and TRBJ2-1, with TRBD2 matching over 9 bases. CDR1 and CDR2 (germline): MGHRA, YSYEKL. V lost 3 bases, J lost 3 bases, and 6 bases stayed unmatched. The CDR3 extends over 16 amino acids. The CDR3: CASSQVAGESYNEQFF. In nucleotides, the CDR3 is TGCGCCAGCAGCCAGGTAGCGGGAGAAAGCTACAATGAGCAGTTCTTC.

This clonotype appeared many times. The chain joins TRBV12-3 or TRBV12-4 to TRBJ2-7; TRBD2 matches at 7 bases. Trimming at V came to 3 bases and at J to 0 bases, leaving 8 bases not matched to a gene. CDR3 length equals 16 residues. CDR3 in amino acids: CASSLGKGGSSYEQYF. As DNA, the CDR3 is TGTGCCAGCAGTTTGGGAAAGGGAGGGAGCTCCTACGAGCAGTACTTC.

This clonotype was seen only a few times. The rearrangement uses TRBV28 and TRBJ2-2, with no clear D. The CDR3 runs to 16 residues. Germline assignment: CDR1 MDHEN and CDR2 SYDVKM. V shed 6 bases and J shed 6 bases, with 20 bases lying between them. In nucleotides, the CDR3 is TGTGCCAGCAGACCTCCTTCGGGCAAAGAGGCCGGGGAGCTGTTTTTT. It is translated as CASRPPSGKEAGELFF.

For the CDR3, the DNA is TGTGCCAGCAGTAAAAGACAGGGGGCGAACACCGGGGAGCTGTTTTTT. This sequence encodes CASSKRQGANTGELFF. The chain carries TRBV2 and TRBJ2-2, with TRBD1 matching 9 bases. Germline V CDR1 and CDR2: SNHLY, FYNNEI. CDR3 length equals 16 residues. The V gene end was trimmed by 5 bases and the J gene end by 0 bases; junction bases not matched to a gene: 4.

This clonotype has ten or more counts. The J gene is TRBJ2-4, the V gene TRBV3-1, with D perhaps matching TRBD1 or TRBD2 (6 bases each). The CDR3 sequence is 14 residues long. V shed 4 bases and J shed 7 bases, with 14 bases lying between them. Germline loops: CDR1 LGHDT, CDR2 YNNKEL (reference sequence). DNA for the CDR3: TGTGCCAGCAGCCTACAGGGAGGTGGGAACATTCAGTACTTC. Its translation: CASSLQGGGNIQYF.

This clonotype has only a few counts. V is TRBV3-1 and J is TRBJ2-1; D not resolved. The CDR3 length is 12 residues. Germline V CDR1 and CDR2: LGHDT, YNNKEL (reference sequence). V was cut by 5 bases and J by 10 bases, with 12 bases left in between. CDR3 bases: TGTGCCAGCAGCGCCCCCTCTTCGGAGCAGTTCTTC. Translated, it gives CASSAPSSEQFF.

This clonotype was detected ten times or more. The chain links TRBV28 to TRBJ1-5; D remains ambiguous. There are 14 residues in the CDR3. V was cut by 3 bases and J by 5 bases, with 11 bases left in between. Germline loops: CDR1 MDHEN, CDR2 SYDVKM. The CDR3 bases are TGTGCCAGCAGTTTTGGAGGCCGGTATCAGCCCCAGCATTTT. Protein product: CASSFGGRYQPQHF.

This clonotype was seen at least ten times. V gene TRBV2 combines with J gene TRBJ2-5; possibly TRBD2 for D (7 bases). Trimming removed 7 bases at V and 5 bases at J, with 17 bases between. The CDR3 runs to 14 residues. Germline V lookup: CDR1 SNHLY, CDR2 FYNNEI. In DNA form, the CDR3 reads TGTGCCAGCACAGAAGGGGGGGGTAGGGAGACCCAGTACTTC. This encodes CASTEGGGRETQYF.

This chain links TRBV5-1 with TRBJ2-2, with D possibly matching TRBD2 (5 bases). From germline, CDR1 is SGHRS and CDR2 YFSETQ. The CDR3 spans 15 residues. Trimming removed 1 base from V and 2 bases from J, with 9 bases in between. CDR3: CASSLLSGNTGELFF. In nucleotides, the CDR3 is TGCGCCAGCAGCTTGTTAAGCGGAAACACCGGGGAGCTGTTTTTT. Variable domain in full (rest from reference TRBV5-1 and TRBJ2-2): KAGVTQTPRYLIKTRGQQVTLSCSPISGHRSVSWYQQTPGQGLQFLFEYFSETQRNKGNFPGRFSGRQFSNSRSEMNVSTLELGDSALYLCASSLLSGNTGELFFGEGSRLTVL.

The chain joins TRBV7-2 to TRBJ2-7; TRBD2 matches at 12 bases. The CDR3 is made up of 14 amino acids. J lost 5 bases, V lost 5 bases, and 4 bases had no gene match. Germline V gives CDR1 SGHTA, CDR2 FQGNSA. CDR3 region: CASSASGRAHEQYF. For the CDR3, the DNA is TGTGCCAGCAGCGCTAGCGGGAGGGCCCACGAGCAGTACTTC.

This clonotype was found many times. CDR3 sequence reads: CASSVDGSLGEQYF. CDR3 DNA: TGTGCCAGCAGCGTAGACGGATCCCTCGGGGAGCAGTACTTC. The J gene is TRBJ2-7, the V gene TRBV9; D not certain. Germline CDR1 and CDR2: SGDLS and YYNGEE. Trimming left V 0 bases short and J 7 bases short, with 14 bases between. The CDR3 totals 14 residues.

This clonotype was detected many times. This chain connects TRBV10-3 to TRBJ1-2; 8 bases map to TRBD1. The CDR3 has 14 amino acids. Germline V gene lookup returns CDR1 ENHRY and CDR2 SYGVKD. V lost 11 bases to trimming and J lost 6 bases; unmatched junction nucleotides: 14. CDR3 sequence (DNA): TGTGCCGTGAAATCCCGACAGGGGCAGGATGGCTACACCTTC. It specifies CAVKSRQGQDGYTF.

This clonotype appeared many times. V gene TRBV5-5 combines with J gene TRBJ1-1; no firm D call. Germline-derived CDR1 and CDR2 are SGHKS and YYEKEE (reference sequence). The CDR3 consists of 14 residues. V was shortened by 0 bases and J by 6 bases, with 12 bases between the two germline ends. Here the CDR3 reads CASSLVWDGAEAFF. The CDR3 DNA is TGTGCCAGCAGCTTGGTCTGGGATGGGGCTGAAGCTTTCTTT.

Ten or more counts support this clonotype. The chain recombines TRBV2 with TRBJ2-1; the D gene is possibly TRBD2 (5 bases). Germline-derived CDR1 and CDR2 are SNHLY and FYNNEI. Trimming took off 0 bases at V and 7 bases at J, with 7 bases between the two ends. The CDR3 sequence is 13 residues long. In DNA, the CDR3 is TGTGCCAGCAGTGAAGCGAGGAGGAATGAGCAGTTCTTC. Its protein is CASSEARRNEQFF.

The chain has TRBV20-1 and TRBJ2-3; D gene ambiguous. The length of the CDR3 is 13 residues. V was cut by 0 bases and J by 5 bases, with 9 bases left in between. Germline CDR1 DFQATT, CDR2 SNEGSKA (reference sequence). The CDR3 DNA reads as TGCAGTGCTAGAGATTCGGTGGTAGATACGCAGTATTTT. This encodes CSARDSVVDTQYF.

This rearrangement joins TRBV20-1 to TRBJ2-5; D gene uncertain. Deletions cut 0 bases from V and 1 base from J, with 9 bases between. This CDR3 spans 14 amino acids. CDR1 and CDR2 (germline): DFQATT, SNEGSKA (reference sequence). The CDR3 coding sequence is TGCAGTGCTAGAGATTTGTCTACCCAAGAGACCCAGTACTTC. It encodes CSARDLSTQETQYF.

This chain uses TRBV9 with TRBJ2-1; 7 bases agree with TRBD2. CDR3 size: 16 residues. Germline-derived CDR1 and CDR2 are SGDLS and YYNGEE. The V and J ends lost 1 base and 0 bases, in that order; junction bases with no gene match: 4. The CDR3 bases are TGTGCCAGCAGCGTATCCGGCGGGAGCTCCTACAATGAGCAGTTCTTC. Translation gives CASSVSGGSSYNEQFF.

This sequence joins TRBV24-1 and TRBJ2-5; D assignment may be TRBD1 or TRBD2 (5 bases each). Per the germline V gene, CDR1 is KGHDR and CDR2 is SFDVKD. V was pared by 5 bases and J by 5 bases, with 20 bases between. This CDR3 contains 16 residues. DNA of the CDR3: TGTGCCACCAGTGGGGACCTAGGCCAGCCCATCGAGACCCAGTACTTC. This encodes CATSGDLGQPIETQYF.

This chain uses TRBV7-9 with TRBJ2-2; D may be TRBD1 or TRBD2 (5 bases each). The CDR3 has 14 residues. Germline loops: CDR1 SEHNR, CDR2 FQNEAQ (reference sequence). V lost 2 bases and J 5 bases, leaving 9 bases between the germline ends. CDR3: CASSLSWGTGELFF. In DNA form, the CDR3 reads TGTGCCAGCAGCTTATCATGGGGGACCGGGGAGCTGTTTTTT.

This clonotype has ten or more counts. This chain uses TRBV18 with TRBJ1-1, with D uncertain. Germline V lookup: CDR1 KGHSH, CDR2 LQKENI. There are 13 residues in the CDR3. V was trimmed by 2 bases and J by 7 bases, leaving 11 bases between them. As DNA, the CDR3 is TGTGCCAGCTCACCAGCCTACACGGGTGAAGCTTTCTTT. It translates to CASSPAYTGEAFF.

As to this clonotype: With a much larger clone just one base away, this may be a read error. The genes are TRBV12-3 or TRBV12-4 and TRBJ2-7, with a possible D match to TRBD1 (5 bases). CDR3 length: 14 residues. The CDR3 here is CASSPPPGIYGQYF. DNA for the CDR3: TGTGCCAGCAGTCCCCCCCCAGGGATATACGGGCAGTACTTC.

There are many counts of this clonotype. The gene calls are TRBV30 and TRBJ2-4; TRBD2 matches at 11 bases. The V gene's germline CDR1 is GTSNPN and CDR2 SVGIG (reference sequence). The CDR3 has 16 amino acids. The V and J ends lost 0 bases and 0 bases, in that order; junction bases with no gene match: 1. The CDR3 region is CAWSVGLAGAKNIQYF. In DNA form, the CDR3 reads TGTGCCTGGAGTGTAGGACTAGCGGGAGCCAAAAACATTCAGTACTTC.

This clonotype has at least ten counts. This chain links TRBV5-4 with TRBJ2-3; TRBD2 agrees at 7 bases. This CDR3 has 16 residues. V lost 0 bases to trimming and J lost 4 bases; unmatched junction nucleotides: 8. Germline V gives CDR1 SGHNT, CDR2 YYREEE (reference sequence). CDR3: CASSLDPSGMADTQYF. CDR3 DNA sequence: TGTGCCAGCAGCTTGGATCCCAGCGGGATGGCAGATACGCAGTATTTT.

This clonotype was detected many times. The V call is TRBV20-1, the J call TRBJ1-5, with D maybe TRBD1 (6 bases). Germline values: CDR1 DFQATT, CDR2 SNEGSKA (reference sequence). Trimming took off 3 bases at V and 0 bases at J, with 15 bases between the two ends. The CDR3 contains 16 residues. CDR3 protein: CSASFSRGYSNQPQHF. The CDR3 DNA follows: TGCAGTGCTAGCTTTTCCAGGGGTTATAGCAATCAGCCCCAGCATTTT.

This clonotype has ten or more counts. The chain has TRBV7-9 and TRBJ2-1; tentatively, D is TRBD1 (6 bases). The CDR3 sequence is 12 residues long. V lost 1 base and J lost 10, with 8 bases in between. Germline V gene sequence: CDR1 SEHNR, CDR2 FQNEAQ (reference sequence). The CDR3 sequence is CASSLEDREQFF. In DNA, the CDR3 is TGTGCCAGCAGCTTAGAGGACAGAGAGCAGTTCTTC.

The V and J genes are TRBV4-3 and TRBJ2-2; D not certain. The V gene's germline CDR1 is LGHNA and CDR2 YSLEER. The CDR3 covers 17 residues. The V end lost 1 base, the J end lost 0 bases, and 12 bases lay between the germline ends. The CDR3 DNA reads as TGCGCCAGCAGCCAAGGACTGTTAGGTCCGAACACCGGGGAGCTGTTTTTT. Encoded protein: CASSQGLLGPNTGELFF.

This clonotype has a handful of counts. The J gene is TRBJ1-2, the V gene TRBV7-3; 8 bases match TRBD1. The CDR3 totals 13 residues. CDR1 is SGHTA and CDR2 is FQGTGA in the germline V gene. Losses at the gene ends were 5 bases for V and 8 bases for J; bases not matched to a gene: 7. The CDR3 nucleotides are TGTGCCAGCAGCGTTTACAGGGGGAGCGGCTACACCTTC. As protein: CASSVYRGSGYTF.